Below are 18 T cell receptor beta chains sequenced from a single sample in a study of identical twins (dated by TCRdb to between 2015 and 2016). To prepare the library, 5' RACE was applied. The data were produced on an Illumina HiSeq 2000. The public reads were run again by TCRdb, first through fastp at Q25 and then through MiXCR, and only productive beta chains were kept. CDR3 protein sequences are deduplicated, and each keeps its most common genes and DNA. The table for this sample lists around 230,000 distinct CDR3 sequences; roughly 9.4% of them were counted only once. Approximately 5.1% of the sample lies in the top ten. The sample was memory (CD45RO+) T cells sorted from blood. What the cell subset or site label conveys for this sample: CD45RO+ enriched T cells. These receptors all come from a woman aged 18-29 years in good health.

The chain is built from TRBV2 and TRBJ2-1; 10 positions match TRBD2. The germline CDR1 and CDR2 sequences are SNHLY and FYNNEI. The CDR3 runs to 14 residues. The V segment lost 4 bases and the J segment 7 bases; nucleotides outside the gene matches: 4. The CDR3 is CASSVIAGGNEQFF. Here the CDR3 DNA reads TGTGCCAGCAGTGTTATAGCGGGAGGTAATGAGCAGTTCTTC. Complete variable domain (other parts from reference TRBV2 and TRBJ2-1): EPEVTQTPSHQVTQMGQEVILRCVPISNHLYFYWYRQILGQKVEFLVSFYNNEISEKSEIFDDQFSVERPDGSNFTLKIRSTKLEDSAMYFCASSVIAGGNEQFFGPGTRLTVL.

The chain is built from TRBV18 and TRBJ1-4; D is ambiguous. V was cut by 5 bases and J by 3 bases, with 13 bases left in between. Germline CDR1 is KGHSH and CDR2 is LQKENI. CDR3 length: 15 residues. The chain's CDR3 is CASSSLQRPNEKLFF. For the CDR3, the DNA is TGTGCCAGCTCATCTTTACAGAGGCCTAATGAAAAACTGTTTTTT. The full variable domain, rest sourced from reference TRBV18 and TRBJ1-4, is NAGVMQNPRHLVRRRGQEARLRCSPMKGHSHVYWYRQLPEEGLKFMVYLQKENIIDESGMPKERFSAEFPKEGPSILRIQQVVRGDSAAYFCASSSLQRPNEKLFFGSGTQLSVL.

The rearrangement links TRBV7-2 to TRBJ2-3; 9 bases agree with TRBD2. From germline, CDR1 is SGHTA and CDR2 FQGNSA. This CDR3 has 17 amino acids. The J segment lost 0 bases and the V segment lost 2 bases, leaving 6 bases of the junction unmatched. CDR3 in amino acids: CASSLLAGVVSTDTQYF. In nucleotides, the CDR3 is TGTGCCAGCAGCTTATTAGCGGGAGTAGTCAGCACAGATACGCAGTATTTT.

The V and J genes are TRBV6-1 and TRBJ2-5; a possible D gene is TRBD2 (6 bases). Germline CDR1 is MNHNS and CDR2 is SASEGT. V lost 8 bases to trimming and J lost 5 bases, with 15 bases between them. The CDR3 has 13 amino acids. CDR3 sequence (DNA): TGTGCCAGCGGCCTCGTGGGGGGTGAGACCCAGTACTTC. This gives the protein CASGLVGGETQYF.

This clonotype was picked up a small number of times. This chain links TRBV20-1 with TRBJ2-5; 12 bases are a match to TRBD2. The V gene end was trimmed by 5 bases and the J gene end by 0 bases; junction bases not matched to a gene: 10. CDR1 is DFQATT and CDR2 is SNEGSKA in the germline V gene (reference sequence). The CDR3 has 17 amino acids. CDR3 loop: CSAPDGLAGRHQETQYF. In nucleotides, the CDR3 is TGCAGTGCTCCTGATGGACTAGCGGGAAGGCACCAAGAGACCCAGTACTTC.

This clonotype was seen ten or more times. The chain employs TRBV7-9 and TRBJ2-5; TRBD1 matches at 9 bases. J lost 0 bases, V lost 6 bases, and 5 bases had no gene match. The germline V gene has CDR1 SEHNR and CDR2 FQNEAQ (reference sequence). This CDR3 spans 15 amino acids. In DNA form, the CDR3 reads TGTGCCAGCAGTTCGACAGGGGGGAACCAAGAGACCCAGTACTTC. Residues: CASSSTGGNQETQYF.

This chain connects TRBV12-3 or TRBV12-4 to TRBJ2-2; 13 bases map to TRBD2. V lost 4 bases, J lost 4 bases, and 3 bases stayed unmatched. The CDR3 totals 16 residues. CDR3: CASSWTSGSITGELFF. The CDR3 DNA sequence: TGTGCCAGCAGTTGGACTAGCGGGAGTATCACCGGGGAGCTGTTTTTT.

The chain recombines TRBV28 with TRBJ1-5; D gene ambiguous. The germline V gene encodes CDR1 MDHEN and CDR2 SYDVKM. CDR3 length: 18 amino acids. V lost 3 bases, J lost 0 bases, and 18 bases lay in between. CDR3 DNA: TGTGCCAGCAGTTTGCCCGGGGAAGCCTTCCATAGCAATCAGCCCCAGCATTTT. Amino acid sequence: CASSLPGEAFHSNQPQHF.

This clonotype was detected a few times. This chain links TRBV29-1 with TRBJ2-1; perhaps TRBD1 as D (5 bases). The CDR3 totals 13 residues. Germline CDR1 SQVTM, CDR2 ANQGSEA. The germline V and J ends were trimmed by 3 bases and 5 bases, with 11 bases remaining between them. CDR3 loop: CSVEGSRDNEQFF. The CDR3 DNA sequence: TGCAGCGTTGAGGGCTCCAGGGACAATGAGCAGTTCTTC.

This clonotype was seen many times. This chain uses TRBV29-1 with TRBJ2-1, with D hard to call. V lost 8 bases and J lost 2, with 13 bases in between. This CDR3 has 13 residues. The V gene's germline CDR1 is SQVTM and CDR2 ANQGSEA. This chain's CDR3 is CSTDPEAYNEQFF. The CDR3 bases are TGCAGCACCGACCCAGAGGCCTACAATGAGCAGTTCTTC.

This clonotype was observed a few times. The V gene is TRBV6-1, the J gene TRBJ2-2, with 7 nucleotides matching TRBD1. V lost 4 bases, J lost 4 bases, and 3 bases stayed unmatched. Germline V lookup: CDR1 MNHNS, CDR2 SASEGT. The CDR3 length is 14 residues. Here the CDR3 DNA reads TGTGCCAGCAGTGTTTCAGGGGGCACCGGGGAGCTGTTTTTT. It specifies CASSVSGGTGELFF.

This clonotype was found many times. The rearrangement links TRBV6-5 to TRBJ2-5; a weak D match, TRBD2 (5 bases). The CDR3 runs to 17 residues. Germline CDR1 is MNHEY and CDR2 is SVGAGI. The ends were cut back, 4 bases at V and 4 bases at J, with 22 bases in the middle. The CDR3 protein is CASSSSRVGEALETQYF. The CDR3 region has the DNA TGTGCCAGCAGTTCCTCTAGGGTGGGAGAGGCTTTAGAGACCCAGTACTTC.

This rearrangement joins TRBV11-3 to TRBJ1-2; tentatively, D is TRBD1 (6 bases). Germline V gene sequence: CDR1 SGHNT, CDR2 YENEEA. The V gene lost 7 bases and the J gene lost 2 bases, with 11 bases spanning the gap. CDR3 length: 13 amino acids. CDR3 amino acids: CASTLTGNYGYTF. CDR3 bases: TGTGCCAGCACCCTAACAGGGAACTATGGCTACACCTTC.

This clonotype occurred many times. The CDR3: CASSLVASGHNEQFF. The CDR3 nucleotides read TGCGCCAGCAGCTTGGTTGCTAGCGGGCACAATGAGCAGTTCTTC. The V gene is TRBV5-1, the J gene TRBJ2-1; 8 nucleotides line up with TRBD2. CDR1 SGHRS and CDR2 YFSETQ come from the germline V gene. The CDR3 contains 15 residues. V shed 0 bases, J shed 5 bases, and the junction held 4 bases outside the gene matches. Full variable domain (missing parts from reference TRBV5-1 and TRBJ2-1): KAGVTQTPRYLIKTRGQQVTLSCSPISGHRSVSWYQQTPGQGLQFLFEYFSETQRNKGNFPGRFSGRQFSNSRSEMNVSTLELGDSALYLCASSLVASGHNEQFFGPGTRLTVL.

This clonotype was seen only a few times. The chain joins TRBV5-1 to TRBJ1-1, with D maybe TRBD1 (5 bases). Germline V gene sequence: CDR1 SGHRS, CDR2 YFSETQ. The CDR3 extends over 14 amino acids. Between the trimmed V and J ends, which lost 0 bases and 1 base, there was a span of 7 bases. The CDR3 DNA reads TGCGCCAGCAGCTTGGGGGGGACGAACACTGAAGCTTTCTTT. Its translation: CASSLGGTNTEAFF. Complete variable domain (other parts from reference TRBV5-1 and TRBJ1-1): KAGVTQTPRYLIKTRGQQVTLSCSPISGHRSVSWYQQTPGQGLQFLFEYFSETQRNKGNFPGRFSGRQFSNSRSEMNVSTLELGDSALYLCASSLGGTNTEAFFGQGTRLTVV.

This clonotype came up a few times. This rearrangement joins TRBV29-1 to TRBJ2-1; TRBD1 might be the D (6 bases). CDR1 SQVTM and CDR2 ANQGSEA come from the germline V gene. V shed 5 bases and J shed 0 bases, with 14 bases lying between them. The CDR3 sequence is 15 residues long. For the CDR3, the DNA is TGCAGCGTTTCCGGGACAACGAGCTCCTACAATGAGCAGTTCTTC. This encodes CSVSGTTSSYNEQFF.

The chain is built from TRBV3-1 and TRBJ2-1, with a tentative D call TRBD2 (7 bases). V gave up 1 base and J gave up 12 bases, with 13 bases separating them. The CDR3 has 13 residues. Germline V gives CDR1 LGHDT, CDR2 YNNKEL (reference sequence). The CDR3 protein is CASSQVGGPGQFF. CDR3 bases: TGTGCCAGCAGCCAAGTGGGGGGGCCGGGGCAGTTCTTC.

The chain combines TRBV7-2 with TRBJ2-1; D is uncertain. In germline, CDR1 is SGHTA, CDR2 FQGNSA. The CDR3 totals 14 residues. The ends were cut back, 0 bases at V and 3 bases at J, with 6 bases in the middle. The CDR3 bases are TGTGCCAGCAGCTTAGCCGCTAACTACAATGAGCAGTTCTTC. Translation gives CASSLAANYNEQFF.